This TCR beta chain is from a study of cytomegalovirus exposure and HLA in healthy donors. PCR involved 60 Vbeta and 13 Jbeta primers. Some clones are missing from TCRdb's copy, which holds only in-frame ones; the method was immunoSEQ multiplex PCR. This repertoire shows some 120,000 clones, roughly 18% found once; its top ten account for approximately 2.9%. This CDR3 comprises 12 residues. Germline assignment: CDR1 SGHRS and CDR2 YFSETQ. Trimming took 0 bases from V and 7 from J, leaving 4 bases between them. This clone was seen once. Distinct nucleotide sequences in the sample also encode this CDR3. Sequencing input: PBMCs. The receptor was isolated from a female donor in good health and CMV-seropositive. This chain joins TRBV5-1 and TRBJ1-4; D gene ambiguous. CDR3 DNA sequence: TGCGCCAGCAGCTTGGATAGTGAAAAACTGTTTTTT. It yields the protein CASSLDSEKLFF.